The 10 T cell receptor beta chains below were found in one sample sequenced in a study of cytomegalovirus exposure and HLA in healthy donors (dated by TCRdb to about 2017). Library preparation was by the immunoSEQ multiplex PCR assay. The multiplex PCR relied on a mix of 60 forward primers for TCR Vbeta segments and 13 reverse primers for TCR Jbeta segments. This immuneACCESS table, as held by TCRdb, lists in-frame sequences with V and J called but not all clones. Of the missing ones, under half trace to an unresolved V gene in checked studies; the others have no known cause. The sample includes 150,000 to 200,000 clones, with 80% observed a single time. The ten largest clones add up to roughly 6.3% of the sample. The sample taken for sequencing was PBMCs. Source of these receptors: a male donor in good health and CMV-seropositive.

The V gene is TRBV2, the J gene TRBJ2-3; D gene unclear. V was shortened by 4 bases and J by 4 bases, with 12 bases between the two germline ends. This CDR3 comprises 14 residues. The germline V gene has CDR1 SNHLY and CDR2 FYNNEI. The CDR3 here is CASSGEVSADTQYF. The CDR3 DNA sequence: TGTGCCAGCAGTGGAGAAGTCTCCGCAGATACGCAGTATTTT. Variable domain in full (rest from reference TRBV2 and TRBJ2-3): EPEVTQTPSHQVTQMGQEVILRCVPISNHLYFYWYRQILGQKVEFLVSFYNNEISEKSEIFDDQFSVERPDGSNFTLKIRSTKLEDSAMYFCASSGEVSADTQYFGPGTRLTVL.

This clone was counted only a few times. The chain joins TRBV7-2 to TRBJ1-4; D might be TRBD1 (5 bases). The CDR3 totals 15 residues. Germline values: CDR1 SGHTA, CDR2 FQGNSA. The V and J ends lost 5 bases and 3 bases respectively, with 13 bases between them. The CDR3 is CASSRRTSPNEKLFF. The CDR3, as DNA: TGTGCCAGCAGCCGTCGGACAAGTCCTAATGAAAAACTGTTTTTT.

V usage is TRBV6-5 and J usage is TRBJ1-1, with D perhaps matching TRBD1 (5 bases). The CDR3 runs 13 residues. Germline loops: CDR1 MNHEY, CDR2 SVGAGI. Trimming removed 5 bases from V and 1 base from J, with 8 bases in between. In DNA form, the CDR3 reads TGTGCCAGCAGTCAAGGACAGAACACTGAAGCTTTCTTT. The encoded protein is CASSQGQNTEAFF.

The chain recombines TRBV5-1 with TRBJ2-1, with 9 positions matching TRBD2. There are 17 residues in the CDR3. Germline V gene lookup returns CDR1 SGHRS and CDR2 YFSETQ. Unmatched junction bases numbered 10, after V lost 1 base and J lost 5 bases. CDR3 in DNA: TGCGCCAGCAGCTTGTGGGCTAGCGGGATTACGAACAATGAGCAGTTCTTC. This codes for CASSLWASGITNNEQFF.

This clone was counted only a few times. The chain uses TRBV10-1 and TRBJ2-5; TRBD2 agrees at 7 bases. V was pared by 2 bases and J by 4 bases, with 4 bases of the junction left unmatched. CDR1 is WNHNN and CDR2 is SYGVQD in the germline V gene (reference sequence). This CDR3 spans 14 amino acids. CDR3 in amino acids: CASSEEGGGETQYF. In DNA form, the CDR3 reads TGCGCCAGCAGTGAGGAGGGCGGGGGAGAGACCCAGTACTTC.

The chain couples TRBV19 to TRBJ1-2, with D possibly being TRBD1 (5 bases). V lost 3 bases to trimming and J lost 8 bases, with 19 bases between them. This CDR3 is 15 amino acids long. The V gene's germline CDR1 is LNHDA and CDR2 SQIVND (reference sequence). The CDR3 coding sequence is TGTGCCAGTAGTATCGACGTTCAGGGACTAAAGGGCTACACCTTC. Residues: CASSIDVQGLKGYTF.

The chain combines TRBV7-9 with TRBJ1-1, with 9 nucleotides matching TRBD1. Germline CDR1 is SEHNR and CDR2 is FQNEAQ (reference sequence). The CDR3 has 16 amino acids. Trimming cost V 5 bases and J 4 bases; bases outside gene matches: 11. CDR3 amino acids: CASSPTIQGAGTEAFF. In DNA form, the CDR3 reads TGTGCCAGCAGCCCAACTATACAGGGGGCAGGCACTGAAGCTTTCTTT.

The rearrangement links TRBV4-3 to TRBJ1-1; 7 bases match TRBD1. Germline lookup yields CDR1 LGHNA and CDR2 YSLEER. The CDR3 extends over 15 amino acids. J gave up 5 bases and V 3 bases, and 9 bases lay outside the gene matches. As DNA, the CDR3 is TGCGCCAGCAGCCACCGGGACAGCGGGGGGACTGAAGCTTTCTTT. This encodes CASSHRDSGGTEAFF.

Only a few counts were recorded for this clone. The rearrangement joins TRBV5-1 to TRBJ1-1; 7 nucleotides agree with TRBD1. The ends lost 7 bases at V and 1 base at J; junction bases unmatched: 13. The CDR3 sequence is 16 residues long. Per the germline V gene, CDR1 is SGHRS and CDR2 is YFSETQ. The CDR3 DNA follows: TGCGCCAGCCACAGGGGACAGTATGGGGAGAACACTGAAGCTTTCTTT. Amino acid sequence: CASHRGQYGENTEAFF. Filled out from reference TRBV5-1 and TRBJ1-1, the complete variable domain reads KAGVTQTPRYLIKTRGQQVTLSCSPISGHRSVSWYQQTPGQGLQFLFEYFSETQRNKGNFPGRFSGRQFSNSRSEMNVSTLELGDSALYLCASHRGQYGENTEAFFGQGTRLTVV.

This chain links TRBV29-1 with TRBJ1-5, with D perhaps matching TRBD1 (6 bases). CDR1 and CDR2 from the germline V gene are SQVTM and ANQGSEA. V was shortened by 2 bases and J by 0 bases, with 8 bases between the two germline ends. This CDR3 region has 14 residues. This CDR3 is CSVETGISNQPQHF. CDR3 nucleotides: TGCAGCGTTGAAACAGGGATTAGCAATCAGCCCCAGCATTTT. The entire variable domain, with the rest obtained from reference TRBV29-1 and TRBJ1-5, is as follows: SAVISQKPSRDICQRGTSLTIQCQVDSQVTMMFWYRQQPGQSLTLIATANQGSEATYESGFVIDKFPISRPNLTFSTLTVSNMSPEDSSIYLCSVETGISNQPQHFGDGTRLSIL.